The entry below describes one T cell receptor (beta chain). Via MiXCR, TCRdb re-called the RACE reads, giving one row per CDR3 protein. The data show 250,000 or so distinct CDR3 sequences, around 7.3% seen once. Regarding time point: pre-sensitization, week 0. As to treatment: therapeutic diphenylcyclopropenone sensitization with weekly scalp DPC. The V gene lost 6 bases and the J gene lost 3 bases, with 11 bases spanning the gap. CDR1 is MNHEY, CDR2 SVGAGI, per germline. The CDR3 spans 14 residues. The data are from a study of human T cells and chemical hapten exposure. Study summary: Donors were sensitized with 2% DPC on the upper inner arm. DPC (0.01%) was patch tested on the upper back and read at 6 days.

The sequencing here drew on whole blood, taken in connection with sensitization to the hapten diphenylcyclopropenone (DPC). The receptor's source is a man younger than 35 with alopecia areata. Some clones in this sample may be carry-over from other donors' samples. V usage is TRBV6-5 and J usage is TRBJ2-2; tentatively, D is TRBD2 (5 bases). DNA for the CDR3: TGTGCCAGCAGCGCGACGGACTACACCGGGGAGCTGTTTTTT. Translated: CASSATDYTGELFF.